This TCR beta chain stems from a study of CD8 T cells in ankylosing spondylitis. This clonotype was counted ten times or more. TCRdb re-derived calls from the 5' RACE reads in MiXCR, one entry per CDR3 protein. The data contain around 230,000 distinct CDR3 sequences, less than 10% of them singletons. The V end was cut by 2 bases, the J end by 0 bases, with 7 bases between. CDR3 size: 13 residues. Germline V lookup: CDR1 DFQATT, CDR2 SNEGSKA (reference sequence). The clonotype was recovered from a male donor with ankylosing spondylitis or in good health (not recorded which). The J gene is TRBJ1-2, the V gene TRBV20-1; D is ambiguous. Sequences were obtained from blood, either unsorted or a sorted T cell fraction (not recorded which). The CDR3 DNA is TGCAGTGCTAGACCGGCTACTAACTATGGCTACACCTTC. Protein: CSARPATNYGYTF.